The rows below give T cell receptor beta chains drawn from one sample of a study of blood T cells in healthy people across ages. Via MiXCR, TCRdb re-called the 5' RACE reads, giving one row per CDR3 protein. This repertoire shows about 650,000 distinct CDR3 sequences, approximately 29% found once; its top ten account for 15% to 17%. What was sequenced was blood. Receptors were obtained from a woman of 80 years or more in good health. CDR3s include the opening cysteine and the closing phenylalanine or tryptophan. D genes are given only for firm matches. The size field is filled for only some rows; it gives once, few, many or a size class.

v_gene,j_gene,abundance,len,d_gene,CDR3nt,CDR3aa
TRBV7-2,TRBJ2-1,.,14,.,TGTGCCAGCAGCTTAGTTCTAGCTCGTAGTGAGCAGTTCTTC,CASSLVLARSEQFF
TRBV2,TRBJ2-3,many,11,.,TGTGCCAGCAGGTACACAGATACGCAGTATTTT,CASRYTDTQYF
TRBV11-3,TRBJ2-1,few,12,.,TGTGCCAGCAGCTTCCAAAGCAATGAGCAGTTCTTC,CASSFQSNEQFF
TRBV7-9,TRBJ1-1,.,14,TRBD1,TGTGCCAGCAGCTTAGGGGACAGCAACACTGAAGCTTTCTTT,CASSLGDSNTEAFF
TRBV29-1,TRBJ2-7,.,13,TRBD1,TGCAGCGTAGAGGGGGCTCACTCCTACGAGCAGTACTTC,CSVEGAHSYEQYF
TRBV29-1,TRBJ2-5,many,14,TRBD1,TGCAGCGGCGAGGGGGAGGACAGGGGAGAGACCCAGTACTTC,CSGEGEDRGETQYF
TRBV7-2,TRBJ2-6,few,17,.,TGTGCCAGCAGCCAGGGCAGGGGGGGGTCTGGGGCCAACGTCCTGACTTTC,CASSQGRGGSGANVLTF
TRBV5-1,TRBJ2-3,.,16,.,TGCGCCAGCAGCCCTGGAACAGGGCAGGGAAAAGATACGCAGTATTTT,CASSPGTGQGKDTQYF
TRBV2,TRBJ2-1,many,19,TRBD2,TGTGCCAGCAGTGAAGCGGCTAGCGGGCTAACGAGCTCCTACAATGAGCAGTTCTTC,CASSEAASGLTSSYNEQFF
TRBV7-9,TRBJ2-1,many,14,.,TGTGCCAGCAGCTTCGGCGCTACCTACAATGAGCAGTTCTTC,CASSFGATYNEQFF
TRBV15,TRBJ2-1,many,15,.,TGTGCCACCAGCAGAGATTTCGGGCAGGACAATGAGCAGTTCTTC,CATSRDFGQDNEQFF
TRBV10-3,TRBJ1-2,.,13,.,TGTGCCATCAGTGGGGGGCGGATCTATGGCTACACCTTC,CAISGGRIYGYTF
TRBV20-1,TRBJ1-1,.,12,.,TGCAGTGCTAAGGCGGGGTACACTGAAGCTTTCTTT,CSAKAGYTEAFF
TRBV7-2,TRBJ1-4,few,16,.,TGTGCCAGCAGCTTAGTTTGGGGGGTCCTCGAGGAAAAACTGTTTTTT,CASSLVWGVLEEKLFF
TRBV7-2,TRBJ2-4,many,14,.,TGTGCCAGCAGCTTACGGGACTCCAAAAACATTCAGTACTTC,CASSLRDSKNIQYF
TRBV12-3/TRBV12-4,TRBJ1-5,many,13,.,TGTGCCAGCAGCTGGGGGGAGCATCAGCCCCAGCATTTT,CASSWGEHQPQHF
TRBV28,TRBJ1-5,many,13,.,TGTGCCAGCAGGGACAATAGCAATCAGCCCCAGCATTTT,CASRDNSNQPQHF
TRBV12-3/TRBV12-4,TRBJ2-3,.,16,.,TGTGCCAGCAGTTTAGATGCGGAGGTGAGCACAGATACGCAGTATTTT,CASSLDAEVSTDTQYF
TRBV6-1,TRBJ1-4,few,15,.,TGTGCCAGCAGTGAAGGGCCAGGGGATTATGAAAAACTGTTTTTT,CASSEGPGDYEKLFF
TRBV12-3/TRBV12-4,TRBJ1-1,many,14,.,TGTGCCAGCAGTTTTGATCGCTCGAGAACTGAAGCTTTCTTT,CASSFDRSRTEAFF
TRBV5-1,TRBJ2-1,many,17,.,TGCGCCAGCAGCTTGGGTGTTGGGGGGAGCTCCTACAATGAGCAGTTCTTC,CASSLGVGGSSYNEQFF
TRBV5-1,TRBJ2-5,many,16,TRBD1,TGCGCCAGCAGCTTGGCACAGGGGGATCTTTCAGAGACCCAGTACTTC,CASSLAQGDLSETQYF
TRBV6-5,TRBJ2-3,.,13,.,TGTGCCAGCAAAACGGGAATGGGCGATACGCAGTATTTT,CASKTGMGDTQYF
TRBV5-1,TRBJ2-1,.,17,TRBD2,TGCGCCAGCAGCTTGGGGGGTAGCGGGAGATCCTACAATGAGCAGTTCTTC,CASSLGGSGRSYNEQFF
TRBV18,TRBJ1-1,.,15,.,TGTGCCAGCTCACCACCGGCAGGGGTGAACACTGAAGCTTTCTTT,CASSPPAGVNTEAFF
TRBV28,TRBJ1-2,many,14,TRBD1,TGTGCCAGCAGCACGACAGGGGGCTTGGATGGCTACACCTTC,CASSTTGGLDGYTF
TRBV15,TRBJ1-5,many,16,TRBD1,TGTGCCACCAGCAGAGATGGGACAGGGGTGGGCCAGCCCCAGCATTTT,CATSRDGTGVGQPQHF
TRBV9,TRBJ2-7,many,15,.,TGTGCCAGCAGCGTAGGGGGCGGGGACATCTACGAGCAGTACTTC,CASSVGGGDIYEQYF
TRBV29-1,TRBJ1-1,many,13,.,TGCAGCGTCCTTACCCAGAGGGGAGCTGAAGCTTTCTTT,CSVLTQRGAEAFF
TRBV4-1,TRBJ1-2,.,14,.,TGCGCCAGCAGCCAAGTCTCGGGACCTCGGGGCTACACCTTC,CASSQVSGPRGYTF
TRBV5-1,TRBJ2-1,many,16,.,TGCGCCAGCAGCTTGGATACGGGGTTTTCACACAATGAGCAGTTCTTC,CASSLDTGFSHNEQFF
TRBV15,TRBJ1-2,many,16,.,TGTGCCACCAGCAGAGCGACAGGAGTACGCAACTATGGCTACACCTTC,CATSRATGVRNYGYTF